The 2 T cell receptor beta chains below were found in one sample sequenced in a study of blood T cell repertoires in COVID-19. Sequencing was performed with immunoSEQ multiplex PCR; in TCRdb, only in-frame clones are kept and a portion is missing. The sample has approximately 150,000 clones; approximately 80% are singletons. Material: peripheral blood. The receptors come from a woman in her sixties or seventies with acute or convalescent COVID-19.

The V and J genes are TRBV18 and TRBJ1-1; D is possibly TRBD1 (6 bases). V shed 2 bases and J shed 6 bases, with 13 bases lying between them. The length of the CDR3 is 14 residues. CDR1 and CDR2 from the germline V gene are KGHSH and LQKENI. The CDR3 nucleotides read TGTGCCAGCTCACCATCCGCTCAGGGGTCTGAAGCTTTCTTT. Translating gives CASSPSAQGSEAFF.

The J gene is TRBJ1-6, the V gene TRBV19; TRBD1 matches 7 bases. There are 14 residues in the CDR3. V dropped 2 bases and J dropped 10; count of bases not matched to a gene: 5. Germline CDR1 reads LNHDA; CDR2 reads SQIVND (reference sequence). This chain's CDR3 is CASSIRGRNSPLHF. CDR3 DNA sequence: TGTGCCAGTAGTATAAGGGGGCGGAACTCACCCCTCCACTTT.